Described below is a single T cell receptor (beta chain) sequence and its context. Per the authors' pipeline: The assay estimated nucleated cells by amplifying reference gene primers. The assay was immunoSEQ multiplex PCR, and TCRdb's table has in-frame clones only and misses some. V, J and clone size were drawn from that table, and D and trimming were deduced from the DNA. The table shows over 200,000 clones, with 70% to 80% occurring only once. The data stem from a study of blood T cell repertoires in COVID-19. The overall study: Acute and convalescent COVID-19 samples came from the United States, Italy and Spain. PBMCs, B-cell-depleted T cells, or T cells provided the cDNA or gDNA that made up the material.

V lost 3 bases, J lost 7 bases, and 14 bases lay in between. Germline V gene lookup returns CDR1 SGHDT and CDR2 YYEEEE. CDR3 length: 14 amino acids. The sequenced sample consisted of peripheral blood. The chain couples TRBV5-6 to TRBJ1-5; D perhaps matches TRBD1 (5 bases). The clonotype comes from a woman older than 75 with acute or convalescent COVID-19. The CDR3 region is CASSYTGDSQPQHF. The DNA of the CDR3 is TGTGCCAGCAGCTATACAGGTGATTCGCAGCCCCAGCATTTT.